The next 11 T cell receptor beta chains were all read from a single sample in a study of shared clonotypes between healthy human individuals. Only in-frame clones appear in the TCRdb table, and some are missing; sequencing was by immunoSEQ multiplex PCR. The profile shows roughly 2,500,000 clones, more than 85% of them singletons. Sequencing was done on a sample of naive CD4+ T cells from PBMCs. This sample's subset: CD45RA+ positively selected. Receptors originate from a young man in good health. Some clones in this sample may be carry-over from other donors' samples.

The rearrangement joins TRBV9 to TRBJ2-3; 8 bases align to TRBD2. The CDR3 length is 16 residues. CDR1 SGDLS and CDR2 YYNGEE come from the germline V gene. Trimming took 4 bases from V and 6 from J; bases not matched to a gene: 13. The DNA for the CDR3 is TGTGCCAGCAGCCCTTATCGGGAGACTAGCGATGATACGCAGTATTTT. The encoded protein is CASSPYRETSDDTQYF.

V and J are TRBV18 and TRBJ2-1; D not certain. Germline CDR1 KGHSH, CDR2 LQKENI. The germline V and J ends were trimmed by 6 bases and 7 bases, with 16 bases remaining between them. The CDR3 runs to 14 residues. The CDR3 region is CASSLLQLENEQFF. In DNA, the CDR3 is TGTGCCAGCTCCTTGCTCCAGCTCGAAAATGAGCAGTTCTTC.

The chain combines TRBV9 with TRBJ2-2; TRBD2 matches at 10 bases. The germline V gene encodes CDR1 SGDLS and CDR2 YYNGEE. V shed 2 bases and J 3 bases; nucleotides not matched to a gene: 4. The CDR3 loop spans 16 amino acids. The CDR3 DNA follows: TGTGCCAGCAGCGTTCTAGCGGGAGCTGACACCGGGGAGCTGTTTTTT. Amino acid sequence: CASSVLAGADTGELFF.

This clone has just one count. The chain has TRBV28 and TRBJ2-1, with 8 bases fitting TRBD1. The CDR3 contains 17 residues. The germline CDR1 and CDR2 sequences are MDHEN and SYDVKM. Trimming removed 6 bases from V and 2 bases from J; junction bases left unmatched: 12. CDR3 residues: CASSHTQGASTYNEQFF. The CDR3 DNA reads as TGTGCCAGCAGCCACACCCAGGGGGCGTCTACCTACAATGAGCAGTTCTTC.

The CDR3 here is CASSRGDSGNTIYF. The DNA for the CDR3 is TGTGCCAGCAGCCGGGGGGACTCTGGAAACACCATATATTTT. The V and J genes are TRBV7-9 and TRBJ1-3; tentative D call: TRBD1 (5 bases). Trimming shortened V by 5 bases and J by 0 bases, and 8 bases separated the two germline ends. The length of the CDR3 is 14 residues. Germline CDR1 is SEHNR and CDR2 is FQNEAQ (reference sequence).

V usage is TRBV27 and J usage is TRBJ1-2; no clear D. Per the germline V gene, CDR1 is MNHEY and CDR2 is SMNVEV (reference sequence). The length of the CDR3 is 12 residues. V was pared by 6 bases and J by 14 bases, with 19 bases between. CDR3: CASSPFVGLLTF. As DNA, the CDR3 is TGTGCCAGCAGCCCTTTCGTCGGCCTCTTGACCTTC.

The rearrangement uses TRBV7-2 and TRBJ1-2; 7 bases map to TRBD1. This CDR3 has 13 residues. From germline, CDR1 is SGHTA and CDR2 FQGNSA. The V gene end was trimmed by 5 bases and the J gene end by 2 bases; junction bases not matched to a gene: 2. The CDR3 coding sequence is TGTGCCAGCAGCGGACAGGAAAACTATGGCTACACCTTC. As protein: CASSGQENYGYTF.

This sequence joins TRBV4-2 and TRBJ1-5; D might be TRBD1 (5 bases). The CDR3 spans 15 residues. CDR1 LGHNA and CDR2 YNFKEQ come from the germline V gene. The V gene lost 0 bases and the J gene lost 5 bases, with 11 bases spanning the gap. The CDR3 coding sequence is TGTGCCAGCAGCCAAGAGGGGGGAATGTATCAGCCCCAGCATTTT. Translating gives CASSQEGGMYQPQHF.

The V gene is TRBV7-3, the J gene TRBJ2-1, with D perhaps being TRBD1 or TRBD2 (5 bases each). Germline CDR1 reads SGHTA; CDR2 reads FQGTGA. CDR3 length: 14 residues. V gave up 5 bases and J gave up 10 bases, with 18 bases separating them. The chain's CDR3 is CASSPPGLGEEQFF. The CDR3 DNA reads as TGTGCCAGCAGCCCCCCCGGCCTGGGGGAAGAGCAGTTCTTC.

V usage is TRBV5-1 and J usage is TRBJ1-3, with 7 bases that match TRBD1. Trimming removed 5 bases from V and 0 bases from J; junction bases left unmatched: 5. There are 15 residues in the CDR3. Per the germline V gene, CDR1 is SGHRS and CDR2 is YFSETQ. The CDR3 sequence: CASSPRDSSGNTIYF. The CDR3 region has the DNA TGCGCCAGCAGTCCCCGGGACAGCTCTGGAAACACCATATATTTT.

This clone was seen only once. The chain combines TRBV6-5 with TRBJ1-5, with 7 bases identical to TRBD1. J was trimmed by 5 bases and V by 4 bases; bases with no gene match: 5. CDR1 and CDR2 (germline): MNHEY, SVGAGI. The CDR3 sequence is 14 residues long. The CDR3, as DNA: TGTGCCAGCAGTTCCAGGGGGGAGGATCAGCCCCAGCATTTT. This translates into CASSSRGEDQPQHF.